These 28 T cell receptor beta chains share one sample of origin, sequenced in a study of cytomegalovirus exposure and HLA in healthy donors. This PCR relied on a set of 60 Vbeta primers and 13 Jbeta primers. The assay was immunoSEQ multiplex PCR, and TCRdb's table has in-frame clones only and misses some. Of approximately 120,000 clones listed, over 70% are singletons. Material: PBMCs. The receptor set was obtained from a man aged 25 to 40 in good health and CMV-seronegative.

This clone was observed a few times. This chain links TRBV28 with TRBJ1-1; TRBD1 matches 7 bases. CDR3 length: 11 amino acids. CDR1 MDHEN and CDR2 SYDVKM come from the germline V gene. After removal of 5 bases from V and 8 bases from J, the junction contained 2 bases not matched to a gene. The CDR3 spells CASSVDREAFF. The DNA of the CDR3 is TGTGCCAGCAGTGTGGACAGGGAAGCTTTCTTT.

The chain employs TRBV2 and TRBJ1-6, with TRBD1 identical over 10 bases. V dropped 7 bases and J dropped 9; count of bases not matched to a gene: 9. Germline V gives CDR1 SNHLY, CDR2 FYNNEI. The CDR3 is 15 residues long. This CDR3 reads CASNVGTGVGSPLHF. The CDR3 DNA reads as TGTGCCAGCAACGTGGGGACAGGGGTAGGTTCACCCCTCCACTTT.

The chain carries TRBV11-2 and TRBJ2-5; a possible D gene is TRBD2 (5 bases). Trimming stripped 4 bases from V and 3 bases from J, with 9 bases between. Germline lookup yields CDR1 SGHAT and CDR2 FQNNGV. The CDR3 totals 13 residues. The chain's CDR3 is CASSSGVKETQYF. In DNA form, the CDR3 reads TGTGCCAGCAGCTCCGGGGTTAAAGAGACCCAGTACTTC.

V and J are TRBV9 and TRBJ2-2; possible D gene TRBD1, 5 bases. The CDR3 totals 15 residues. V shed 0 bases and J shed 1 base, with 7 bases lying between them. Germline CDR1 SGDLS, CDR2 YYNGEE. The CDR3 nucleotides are TGTGCCAGCAGCGTAGCAGGGCGGAACACCGGGGAGCTGTTTTTT. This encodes CASSVAGRNTGELFF.

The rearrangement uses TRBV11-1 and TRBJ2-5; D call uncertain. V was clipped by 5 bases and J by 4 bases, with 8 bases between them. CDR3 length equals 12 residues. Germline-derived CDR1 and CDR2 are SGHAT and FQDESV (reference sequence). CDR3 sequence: CASSPNRETQYF. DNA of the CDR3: TGTGCCAGCAGCCCTAACAGAGAGACCCAGTACTTC.

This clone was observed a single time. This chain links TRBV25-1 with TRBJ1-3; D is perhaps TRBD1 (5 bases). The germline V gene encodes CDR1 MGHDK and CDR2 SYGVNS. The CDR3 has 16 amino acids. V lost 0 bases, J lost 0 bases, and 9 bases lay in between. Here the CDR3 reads CASSEYAGHSGNTIYF. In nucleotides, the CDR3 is TGTGCCAGCAGTGAATACGCCGGACACTCTGGAAACACCATATATTTT.

CDR3 nucleotide sequence: TGTGCCAGCAGTATAATACAGGGATTGACTGAAGCTTTCTTT. Protein product: CASSIIQGLTEAFF. The V gene is TRBV6-1, the J gene TRBJ1-1, with D maybe TRBD1 (6 bases). Germline loops: CDR1 MNHNS, CDR2 SASEGT. The CDR3 covers 14 residues. With 5 bases removed from V and 5 bases from J, the gap between germline ends came to 15 bases.

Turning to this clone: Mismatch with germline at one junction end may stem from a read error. The CDR3 nucleotides are TGTGCTAGCAGCCTAAGTACAGGGGAACAAGAGACCCAGTACTTC. Its translation is CASSLSTGEQETQYF. The rearrangement uses TRBV7-7 and TRBJ2-5, with 7 bases lining up with TRBD1. Germline V gene lookup returns CDR1 SSHAT and CDR2 FNYEAQ (reference sequence). The CDR3 totals 15 residues.

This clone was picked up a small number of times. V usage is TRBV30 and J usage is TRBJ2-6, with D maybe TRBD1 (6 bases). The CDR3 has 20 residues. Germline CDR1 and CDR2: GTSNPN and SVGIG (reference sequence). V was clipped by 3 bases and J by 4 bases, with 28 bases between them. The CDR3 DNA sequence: TGTGCCTGGAGAGGCCTTCCCGGGACACTTACCCCCCCGGGGGCCAACGTCCTGACTTTC. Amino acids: CAWRGLPGTLTPPGANVLTF.

The CDR3 sequence is CASSLPMRAGGSGYTF. In DNA, the CDR3 is TGTGCCAGCAGCTTACCCATGCGGGCAGGGGGCTCTGGCTACACCTTC. This chain uses TRBV11-3 with TRBJ1-2; TRBD1 matches at 8 bases. J was trimmed by 7 bases and V by 2 bases; bases with no gene match: 12. The CDR3 length is 16 residues. Germline CDR1 and CDR2: SGHNT and YENEEA. Complete variable domain (other parts from reference TRBV11-3 and TRBJ1-2): EAGVVQSPRYKIIEKKQPVAFWCNPISGHNTLYWYLQNLGQGPELLIRYENEEAVDDSQLPKDRFSAERLKGVDSTLKIQPAELGDSAVYLCASSLPMRAGGSGYTFGSGTRLTVV.

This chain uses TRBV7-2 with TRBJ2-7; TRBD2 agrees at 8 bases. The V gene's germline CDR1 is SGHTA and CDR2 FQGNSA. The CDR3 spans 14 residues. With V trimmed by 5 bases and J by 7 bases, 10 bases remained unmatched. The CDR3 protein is CASSRTSRSGEQYF. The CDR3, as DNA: TGTGCCAGCAGCCGGACTAGCCGGAGCGGGGAGCAGTACTTC.

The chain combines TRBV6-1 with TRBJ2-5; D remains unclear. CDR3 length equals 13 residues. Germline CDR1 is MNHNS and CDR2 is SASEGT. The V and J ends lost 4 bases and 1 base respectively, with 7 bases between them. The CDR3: CASSGTGQETQYF. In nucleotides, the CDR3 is TGTGCCAGCAGTGGAACGGGCCAAGAGACCCAGTACTTC.

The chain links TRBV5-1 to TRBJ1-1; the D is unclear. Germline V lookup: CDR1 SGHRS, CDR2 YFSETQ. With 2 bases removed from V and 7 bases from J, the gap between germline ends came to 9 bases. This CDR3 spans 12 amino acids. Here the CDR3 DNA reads TGCGCCAGCAGCTTAACGGGAGGTGAAGCTTTCTTT. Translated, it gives CASSLTGGEAFF.

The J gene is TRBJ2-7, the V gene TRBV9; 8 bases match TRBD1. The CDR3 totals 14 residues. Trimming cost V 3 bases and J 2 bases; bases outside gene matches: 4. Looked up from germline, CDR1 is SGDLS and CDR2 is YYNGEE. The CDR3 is CASSAEDRAYEQYF. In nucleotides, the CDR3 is TGTGCCAGCAGCGCTGAGGACAGGGCCTACGAGCAGTACTTC. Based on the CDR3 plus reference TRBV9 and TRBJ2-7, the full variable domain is DSGVTQTPKHLITATGQRVTLRCSPRSGDLSVYWYQQSLDQGLQFLIQYYNGEERAKGNILERFSAQQFPDLHSELNLSSLELGDSALYFCASSAEDRAYEQYFGPGTRLTVT.

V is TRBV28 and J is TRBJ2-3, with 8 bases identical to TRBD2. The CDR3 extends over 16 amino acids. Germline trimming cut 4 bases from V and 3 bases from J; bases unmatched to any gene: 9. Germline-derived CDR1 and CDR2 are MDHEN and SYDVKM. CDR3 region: CASSSGGRGFTDTQYF. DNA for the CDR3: TGTGCCAGCAGTTCGGGGGGGAGGGGATTTACAGATACGCAGTATTTT. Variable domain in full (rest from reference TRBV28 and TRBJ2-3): DVKVTQSSRYLVKRTGEKVFLECVQDMDHENMFWYRQDPGLGLRLIYFSYDVKMKEKGDIPEGYSVSREKKERFSLILESASTNQTSMYLCASSSGGRGFTDTQYFGPGTRLTVL.

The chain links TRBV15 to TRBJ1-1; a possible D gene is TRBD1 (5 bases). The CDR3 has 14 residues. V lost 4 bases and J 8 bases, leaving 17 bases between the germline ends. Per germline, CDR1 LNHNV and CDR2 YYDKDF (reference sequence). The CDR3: CATSTPGGTEEAFF. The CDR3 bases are TGTGCCACCAGCACCCCTGGGGGGACGGAAGAAGCTTTCTTT.

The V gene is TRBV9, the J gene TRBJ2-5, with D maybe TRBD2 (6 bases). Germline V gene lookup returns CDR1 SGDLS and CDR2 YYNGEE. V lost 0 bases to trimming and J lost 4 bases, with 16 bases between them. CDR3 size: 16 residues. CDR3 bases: TGTGCCAGCAGCGTAGCTAGGAGTCAGGGAGGAGAGACCCAGTACTTC. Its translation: CASSVARSQGGETQYF. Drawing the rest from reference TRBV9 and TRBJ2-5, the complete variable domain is DSGVTQTPKHLITATGQRVTLRCSPRSGDLSVYWYQQSLDQGLQFLIQYYNGEERAKGNILERFSAQQFPDLHSELNLSSLELGDSALYFCASSVARSQGGETQYFGPGTRLLVL.

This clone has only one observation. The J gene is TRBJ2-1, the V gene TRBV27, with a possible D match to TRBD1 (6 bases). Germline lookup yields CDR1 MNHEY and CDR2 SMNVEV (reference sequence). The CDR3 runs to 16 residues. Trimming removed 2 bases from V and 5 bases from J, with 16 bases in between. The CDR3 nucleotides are TGTGCCAGCAGTTTACATTGGACAGAGTGGAACAATGAGCAGTTCTTC. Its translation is CASSLHWTEWNNEQFF.

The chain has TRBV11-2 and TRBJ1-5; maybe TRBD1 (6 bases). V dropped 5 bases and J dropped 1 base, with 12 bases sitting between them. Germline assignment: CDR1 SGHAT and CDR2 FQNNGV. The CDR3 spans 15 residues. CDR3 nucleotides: TGTGCCAGCAGCCAGGAAGGGGGAAGCAATCAGCCCCAGCATTTT. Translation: CASSQEGGSNQPQHF.

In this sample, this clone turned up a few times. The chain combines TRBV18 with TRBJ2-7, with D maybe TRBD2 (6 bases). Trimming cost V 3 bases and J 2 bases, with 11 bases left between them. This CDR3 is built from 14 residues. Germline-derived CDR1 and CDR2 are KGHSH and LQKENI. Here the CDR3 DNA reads TGTGCCAGCTCACCTGATGGGACTCCCTACGAGCAGTACTTC. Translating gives CASSPDGTPYEQYF.

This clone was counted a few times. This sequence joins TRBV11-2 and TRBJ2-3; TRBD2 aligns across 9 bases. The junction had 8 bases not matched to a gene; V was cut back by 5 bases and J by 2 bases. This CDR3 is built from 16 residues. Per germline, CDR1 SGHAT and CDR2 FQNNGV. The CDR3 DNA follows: TGTGCCAGCAGCCCAATAGCGGGGGCCTCCACAGATACGCAGTATTTT. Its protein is CASSPIAGASTDTQYF.

The CDR3 DNA reads as TGCAGCGTTGCAATCGACACTAGCAATCAGCCCCAGCATTTT. It encodes CSVAIDTSNQPQHF. The rearrangement links TRBV29-1 to TRBJ1-5; no clear D gene. V was pared by 4 bases and J by 0 bases, with 10 bases between. This CDR3 spans 14 amino acids. Germline CDR1 SQVTM, CDR2 ANQGSEA.

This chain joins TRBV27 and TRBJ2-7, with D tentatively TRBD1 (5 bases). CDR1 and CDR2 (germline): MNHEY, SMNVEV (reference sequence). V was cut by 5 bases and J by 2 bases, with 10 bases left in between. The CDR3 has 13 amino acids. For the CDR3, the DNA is TGTGCCAGCAGTCACGGACACACCTACGAGCAGTACTTC. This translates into CASSHGHTYEQYF.

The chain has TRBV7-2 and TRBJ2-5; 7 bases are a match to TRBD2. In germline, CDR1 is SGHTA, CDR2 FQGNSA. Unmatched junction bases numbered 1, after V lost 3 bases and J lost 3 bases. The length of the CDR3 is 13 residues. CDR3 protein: CASSFGGEETQYF. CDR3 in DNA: TGTGCCAGCAGCTTTGGGGGGGAAGAGACCCAGTACTTC.

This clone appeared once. CDR3 amino acids: CASSQDLTQDYYGYTF. CDR3 coding DNA: TGTGCCAGCAGCCAAGATCTAACCCAGGATTACTATGGCTACACCTTC. V gene TRBV14 combines with J gene TRBJ1-2; no definite D call. Trimming pared 0 bases from V and 3 bases from J, leaving 14 bases between. From germline, CDR1 is SGHDN and CDR2 FVKESK. The CDR3 is 16 residues long.

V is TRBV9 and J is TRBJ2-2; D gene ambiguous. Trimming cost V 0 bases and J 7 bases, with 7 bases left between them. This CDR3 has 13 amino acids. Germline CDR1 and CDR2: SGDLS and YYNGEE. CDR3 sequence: CASSVENGGELFF. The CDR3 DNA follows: TGTGCCAGCAGCGTAGAAAACGGCGGGGAGCTGTTTTTT.

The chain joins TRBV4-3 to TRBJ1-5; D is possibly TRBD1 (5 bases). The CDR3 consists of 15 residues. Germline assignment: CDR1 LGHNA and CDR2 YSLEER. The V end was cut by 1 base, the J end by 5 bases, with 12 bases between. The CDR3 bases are TGCGCCAGCAGCCAAGTCGGGGGAGGTGATCAGCCCCAGCATTTT. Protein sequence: CASSQVGGGDQPQHF.

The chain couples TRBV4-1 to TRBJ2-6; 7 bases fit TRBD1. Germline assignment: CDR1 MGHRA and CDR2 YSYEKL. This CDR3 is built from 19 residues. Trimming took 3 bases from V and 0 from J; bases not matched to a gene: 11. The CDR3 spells CASSQTPGQMFSGANVLTF. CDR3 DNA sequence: TGCGCCAGCAGCCAGACCCCGGGACAGATGTTCTCTGGGGCCAACGTCCTGACTTTC.